The clone carrying this TCR beta chain showed up just once. Germline CDR1 reads SGHTA; CDR2 reads FQGNSA. V shed 8 bases and J 9 bases; nucleotides not matched to a gene: 9. This CDR3 region has 15 residues. The sample comes from a study of cytomegalovirus exposure and HLA in healthy donors. PCR used 60 Vbeta primers and 13 Jbeta primers. Sequencing used immunoSEQ multiplex PCR; TCRdb keeps in-frame clones, though not all of them. In the table there are 140,000 to 150,000 clones, 79% of which are singletons. The chain links TRBV7-2 to TRBJ2-1; 14 bases are shared with TRBD2. This receptor was identified in a woman aged 40 to 50 in good health and CMV-seropositive. The sample taken for sequencing was PBMCs. Written as DNA, the CDR3 is TGTGCCAGCGGGTCGACTAGCGGGGGGGCTCGTGAGCAGTTCTTC. Its protein product is CASGSTSGGAREQFF.